Listed below are T cell receptor beta chains from one sample, sequenced in a study of identical twins. TCRdb independently ran MiXCR on the 5' RACE reads; one entry per CDR3 protein. The data contain about 260,000 distinct CDR3 sequences, roughly 7% of them singletons. The same sample was also used in a study of yellow fever vaccine responses in identical twins.

Sequencing was carried out using memory (CD45RO+) T cells sorted from blood. These receptors were obtained from a woman between 18 and 29 years old in good health. CDR3s include the opening cysteine and the closing phenylalanine or tryptophan. Not every row has a clone size; where given, it reads once, few, many or a size class.

j_gene,v_gene,abundance,CDR3aa
TRBJ2-3,TRBV28,few,CASTGLPDTQYF
TRBJ2-7,TRBV6-1,.,CASTQVQDGAYEQYF
TRBJ1-4,TRBV7-2,many,CASSLFQAVGEKLFF
TRBJ2-3,TRBV7-8,.,CASSLATPGGHHTQYF
TRBJ2-2,TRBV14,few,CASSQGLRQAGELFF
TRBJ1-2,TRBV12-3/TRBV12-4,many,CASSLTSQLSYTF
TRBJ2-5,TRBV10-3,few,CAISVREYGETQYF
TRBJ1-2,TRBV6-1,few,CASSEYRNYGYTF
TRBJ2-3,TRBV12-3/TRBV12-4,many,CADREGTDTQYF
TRBJ2-1,TRBV19,few,CASRSLNEQFF
TRBJ1-1,TRBV5-1,many,CASSLEGGEAFF
TRBJ1-1,TRBV6-6,few,CASSPGVEAFF
TRBJ1-1,TRBV6-1,few,CASSEIGGTEAFF
TRBJ1-6,TRBV25-1,few,CASSEYSGGSPLHF
TRBJ2-3,TRBV29-1,many,CSVDGFRTDTQYF
TRBJ1-2,TRBV5-6,.,CASRGQVISNYGYTF
TRBJ2-2,TRBV28,few,CASSLFQGQGIRGELFF
TRBJ1-1,TRBV5-1,many,CASSPPGTIRPNTEAFF
TRBJ2-1,TRBV20-1,few,CSAEIAAGGMSEQFF
TRBJ2-4,TRBV7-9,few,CASSPMDGLNIQYF
TRBJ1-6,TRBV28,.,CASRLDRPNSPLHF
TRBJ2-2,TRBV11-2,few,CASSRNYPQPGYQNTGELFF
TRBJ1-2,TRBV28,.,CASTRERGENGYTF
TRBJ2-1,TRBV2,.,CASTSLGSDEQFF
TRBJ2-7,TRBV28,.,CASSAGTSGKGQYF
TRBJ1-5,TRBV5-1,many,CASSLAGRSNQPQHF
TRBJ1-2,TRBV19,.,CASEHGLYYPSRGYTF
TRBJ2-2,TRBV4-2,many,CASSEETSGGAGELFF
TRBJ2-1,TRBV6-4,.,CASSDSASGYNEQFF
TRBJ1-1,TRBV6-1,few,CASSEEAKGGAEAFF
TRBJ2-3,TRBV24-1,.,CATSDLMGSGSADTQYF
TRBJ2-3,TRBV29-1,.,CSVKTSGGSTDTQYF
TRBJ2-5,TRBV7-2,many,CASSLVLTEETQYF
TRBJ2-5,TRBV19,.,CASSPSGGPGETQYF
TRBJ1-6,TRBV20-1,.,CSASGGAQGRPLHF
TRBJ2-2,TRBV7-2,many,CASRVIGPAGELFF
TRBJ2-3,TRBV12-3/TRBV12-4,many,CASSLDASGRFSDTQYF
TRBJ2-2,TRBV6-4,many,CASRRTSGATGELFF
TRBJ1-6,TRBV20-1,many,CSVKPGQGGSPLHF
TRBJ2-1,TRBV11-3,many,CASSLGRGDYNEQFF
TRBJ2-6,TRBV9,.,CASSHQRQGTTPGANVLTF
TRBJ2-7,TRBV6-1,.,CASSELGQGAGEQYF